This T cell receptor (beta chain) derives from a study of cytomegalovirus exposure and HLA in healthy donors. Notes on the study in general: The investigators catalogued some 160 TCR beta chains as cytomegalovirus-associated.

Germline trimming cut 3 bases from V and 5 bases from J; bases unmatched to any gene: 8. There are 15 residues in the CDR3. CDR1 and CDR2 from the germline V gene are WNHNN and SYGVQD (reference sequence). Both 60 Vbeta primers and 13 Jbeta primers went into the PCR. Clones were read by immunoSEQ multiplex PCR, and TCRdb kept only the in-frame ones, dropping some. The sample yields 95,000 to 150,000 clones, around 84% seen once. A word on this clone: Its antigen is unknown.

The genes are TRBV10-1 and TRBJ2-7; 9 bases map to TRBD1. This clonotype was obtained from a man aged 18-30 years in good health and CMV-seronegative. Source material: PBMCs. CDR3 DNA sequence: TGCGCCAGCAGTGACTACAGGGGGCTAAGTGACGAGCAGTACTTC. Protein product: CASSDYRGLSDEQYF.